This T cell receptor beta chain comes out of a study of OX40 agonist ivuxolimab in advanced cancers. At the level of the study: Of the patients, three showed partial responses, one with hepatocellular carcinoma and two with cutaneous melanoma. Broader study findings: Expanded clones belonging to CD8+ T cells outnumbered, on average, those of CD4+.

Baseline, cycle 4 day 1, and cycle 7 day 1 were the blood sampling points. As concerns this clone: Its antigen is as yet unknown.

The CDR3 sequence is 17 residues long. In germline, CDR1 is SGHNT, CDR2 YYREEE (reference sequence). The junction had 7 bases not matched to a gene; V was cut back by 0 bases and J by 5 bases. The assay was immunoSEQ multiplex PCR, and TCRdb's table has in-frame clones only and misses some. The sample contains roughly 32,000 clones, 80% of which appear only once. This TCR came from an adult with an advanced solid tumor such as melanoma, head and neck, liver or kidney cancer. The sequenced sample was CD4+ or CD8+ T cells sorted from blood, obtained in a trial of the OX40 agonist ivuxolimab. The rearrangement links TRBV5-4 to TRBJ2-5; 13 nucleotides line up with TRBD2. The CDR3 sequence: CASSLERTSGGRETQYF. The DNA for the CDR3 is TGTGCCAGCAGCTTGGAACGGACTAGCGGGGGAAGGGAGACCCAGTACTTC.